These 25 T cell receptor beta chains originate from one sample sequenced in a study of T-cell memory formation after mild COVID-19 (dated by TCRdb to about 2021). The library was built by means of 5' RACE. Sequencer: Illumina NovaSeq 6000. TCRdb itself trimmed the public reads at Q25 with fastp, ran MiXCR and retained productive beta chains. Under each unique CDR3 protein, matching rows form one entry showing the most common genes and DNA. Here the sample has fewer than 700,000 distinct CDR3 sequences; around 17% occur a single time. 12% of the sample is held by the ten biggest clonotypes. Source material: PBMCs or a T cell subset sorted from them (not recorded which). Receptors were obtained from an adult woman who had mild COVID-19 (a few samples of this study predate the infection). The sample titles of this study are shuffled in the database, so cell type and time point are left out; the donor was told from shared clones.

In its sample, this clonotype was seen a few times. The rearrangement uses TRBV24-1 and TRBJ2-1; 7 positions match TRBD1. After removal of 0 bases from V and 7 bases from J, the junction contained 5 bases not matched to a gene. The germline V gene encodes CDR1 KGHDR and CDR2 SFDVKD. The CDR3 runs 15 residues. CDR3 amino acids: CATSDLLTGKNEQFF. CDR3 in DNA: TGTGCCACCAGTGATTTGCTGACAGGGAAGAATGAGCAGTTCTTC.

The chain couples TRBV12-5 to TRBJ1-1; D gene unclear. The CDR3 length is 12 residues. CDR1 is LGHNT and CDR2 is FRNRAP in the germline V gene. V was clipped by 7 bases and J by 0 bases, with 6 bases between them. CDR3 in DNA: TGTGCTAGTGCCCTCATGAACACTGAAGCTTTCTTT. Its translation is CASALMNTEAFF. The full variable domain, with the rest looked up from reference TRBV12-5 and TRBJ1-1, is DARVTQTPRHKVTEMGQEVTMRCQPILGHNTVFWYRQTMMQGLELLAYFRNRAPLDDSGMPKDRFSAEMPDATLATLKIQPSEPRDSAVYFCASALMNTEAFFGQGTRLTVV.

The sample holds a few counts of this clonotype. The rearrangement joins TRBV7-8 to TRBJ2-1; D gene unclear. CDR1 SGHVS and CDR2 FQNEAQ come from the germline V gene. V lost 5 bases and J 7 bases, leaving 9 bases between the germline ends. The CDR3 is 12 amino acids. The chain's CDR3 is CASSDDLNEQFF. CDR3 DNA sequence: TGTGCCAGCAGCGATGATTTAAATGAGCAGTTCTTC.

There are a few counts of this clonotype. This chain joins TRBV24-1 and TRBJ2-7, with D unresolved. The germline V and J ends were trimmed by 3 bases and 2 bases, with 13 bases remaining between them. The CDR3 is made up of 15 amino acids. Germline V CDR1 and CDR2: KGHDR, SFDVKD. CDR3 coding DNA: TGTGCCACCAGTGATGTGGTCGGCGGTACCTACGAGCAGTACTTC. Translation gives CATSDVVGGTYEQYF.

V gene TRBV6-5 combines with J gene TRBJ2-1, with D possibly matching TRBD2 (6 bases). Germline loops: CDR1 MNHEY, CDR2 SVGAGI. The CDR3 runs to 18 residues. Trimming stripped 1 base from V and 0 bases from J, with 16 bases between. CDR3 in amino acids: CASSYFRAGSSSYNEQFF. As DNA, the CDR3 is TGTGCCAGCAGTTACTTTCGCGCGGGGAGTAGCTCCTACAATGAGCAGTTCTTC.

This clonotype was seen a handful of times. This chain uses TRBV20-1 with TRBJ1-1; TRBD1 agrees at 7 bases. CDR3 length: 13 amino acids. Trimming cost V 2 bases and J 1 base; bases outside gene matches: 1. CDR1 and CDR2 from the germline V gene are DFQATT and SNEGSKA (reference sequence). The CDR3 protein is CSARPGGNTEAFF. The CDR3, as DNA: TGCAGTGCTAGACCAGGGGGGAACACTGAAGCTTTCTTT.

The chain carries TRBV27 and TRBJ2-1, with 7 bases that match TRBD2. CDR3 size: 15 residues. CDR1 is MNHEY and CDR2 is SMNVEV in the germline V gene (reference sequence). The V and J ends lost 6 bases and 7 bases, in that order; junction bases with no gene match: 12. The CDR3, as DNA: TGTGCCAGCAGAGCTGGGGGGGGTTTGAGTAATGAGCAGTTCTTC. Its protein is CASRAGGGLSNEQFF.

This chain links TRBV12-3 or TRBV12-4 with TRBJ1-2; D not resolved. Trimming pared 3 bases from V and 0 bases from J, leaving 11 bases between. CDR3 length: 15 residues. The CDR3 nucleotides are TGTGCCAGCAGTTTGTGGGCCGTGGCTAACTATGGCTACACCTTC. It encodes CASSLWAVANYGYTF.

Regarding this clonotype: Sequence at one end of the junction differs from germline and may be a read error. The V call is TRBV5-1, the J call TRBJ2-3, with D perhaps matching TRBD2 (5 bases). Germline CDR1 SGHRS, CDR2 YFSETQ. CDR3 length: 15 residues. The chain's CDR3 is CASSLAFGVADTQYF. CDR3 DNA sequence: TGCGCCAGCAGCTTGGCCTTCGGGGTTGCAGACACGCAGTATTTT.

CDR3 nucleotide sequence: TGCGCCAGCAGCCAAGTTAACGGGGAAGGTGAAGCTTTCTTT. Translated: CASSQVNGEGEAFF. The chain recombines TRBV4-3 with TRBJ1-1; no definite D call. The ends were cut back, 1 base at V and 7 bases at J, with 13 bases in the middle. This CDR3 region has 14 residues. CDR1 and CDR2 from the germline V gene are LGHNA and YSLEER.

CDR3 loop: CASSFTSGSVNEQFF. The CDR3 DNA is TGTGCCAGCAGTTTTACTAGCGGGAGTGTCAATGAGCAGTTCTTC. The chain employs TRBV7-2 and TRBJ2-1; TRBD2 aligns across 11 bases. V was clipped by 6 bases and J by 6 bases; unmatched bases: 7. The V gene's germline CDR1 is SGHTA and CDR2 FQGNSA. This CDR3 comprises 15 residues.

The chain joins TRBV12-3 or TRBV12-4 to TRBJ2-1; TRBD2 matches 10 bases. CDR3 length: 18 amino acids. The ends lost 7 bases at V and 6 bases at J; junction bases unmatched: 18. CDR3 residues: CASMVSGRLGSRGNEQFF. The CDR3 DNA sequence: TGTGCCAGCATGGTTAGCGGGAGGTTGGGCTCTCGGGGCAATGAGCAGTTCTTC.

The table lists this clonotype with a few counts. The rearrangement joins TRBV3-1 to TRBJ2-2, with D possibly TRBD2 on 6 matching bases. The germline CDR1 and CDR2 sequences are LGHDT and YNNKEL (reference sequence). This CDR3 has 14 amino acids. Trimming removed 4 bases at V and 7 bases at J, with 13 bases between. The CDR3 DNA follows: TGTGCCAGCAGCCCTGTGGGGAGGAACGGGGAGCTGTTTTTT. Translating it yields CASSPVGRNGELFF.

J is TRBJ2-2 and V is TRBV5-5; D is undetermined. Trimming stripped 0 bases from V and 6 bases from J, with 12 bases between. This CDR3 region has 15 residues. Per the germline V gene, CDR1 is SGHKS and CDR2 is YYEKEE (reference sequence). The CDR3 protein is CASSLGMVGAGELFF. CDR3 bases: TGTGCCAGCAGCTTGGGCATGGTTGGGGCCGGGGAGCTGTTTTTT.

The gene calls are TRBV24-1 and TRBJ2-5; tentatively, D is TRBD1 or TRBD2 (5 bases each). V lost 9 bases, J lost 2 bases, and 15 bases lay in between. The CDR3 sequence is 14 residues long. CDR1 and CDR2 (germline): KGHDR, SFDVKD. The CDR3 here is CATRDGGLQETQYF. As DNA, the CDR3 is TGTGCCACCCGGGACGGCGGCCTGCAAGAGACCCAGTACTTC.

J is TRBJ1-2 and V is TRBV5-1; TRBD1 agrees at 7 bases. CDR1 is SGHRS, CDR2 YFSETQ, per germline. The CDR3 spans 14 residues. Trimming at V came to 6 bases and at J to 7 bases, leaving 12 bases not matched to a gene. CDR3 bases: TGCGCCAGCACCAGGGACAGCGGTCGGGGTGGCTACACCTTC. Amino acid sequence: CASTRDSGRGGYTF.

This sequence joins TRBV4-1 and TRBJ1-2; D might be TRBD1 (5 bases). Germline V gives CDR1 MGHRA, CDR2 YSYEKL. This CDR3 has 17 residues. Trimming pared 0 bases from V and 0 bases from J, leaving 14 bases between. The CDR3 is CASSQEPRYRPNYGYTF. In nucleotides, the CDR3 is TGCGCCAGCAGCCAAGAGCCCCGGTACAGGCCTAACTATGGCTACACCTTC.

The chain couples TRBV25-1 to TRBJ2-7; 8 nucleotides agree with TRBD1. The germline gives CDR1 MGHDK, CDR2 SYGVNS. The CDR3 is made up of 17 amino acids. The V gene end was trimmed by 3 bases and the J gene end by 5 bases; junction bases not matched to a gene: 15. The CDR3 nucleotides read TGTGCCAGCAGTGACACACCCTCCTGGGACAGGATCAACGAGCAGTACTTC. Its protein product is CASSDTPSWDRINEQYF.

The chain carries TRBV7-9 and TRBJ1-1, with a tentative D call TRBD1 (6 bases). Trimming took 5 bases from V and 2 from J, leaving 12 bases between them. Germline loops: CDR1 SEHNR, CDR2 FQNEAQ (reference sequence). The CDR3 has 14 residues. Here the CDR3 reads CASSIHRENTEAFF. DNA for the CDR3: TGTGCCAGCAGCATCCACAGGGAAAACACTGAAGCTTTCTTT.

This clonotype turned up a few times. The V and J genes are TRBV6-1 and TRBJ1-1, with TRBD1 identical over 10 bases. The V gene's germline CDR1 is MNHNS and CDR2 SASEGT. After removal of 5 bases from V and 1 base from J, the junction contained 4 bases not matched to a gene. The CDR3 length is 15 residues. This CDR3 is CASSKRTGGNTEAFF. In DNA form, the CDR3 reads TGTGCCAGCAGTAAACGGACAGGGGGGAACACTGAAGCTTTCTTT.

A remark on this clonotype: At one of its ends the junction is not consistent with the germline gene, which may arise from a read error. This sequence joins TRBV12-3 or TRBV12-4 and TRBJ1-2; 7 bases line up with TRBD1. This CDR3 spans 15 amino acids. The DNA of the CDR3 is TGTGACAGCAGTATGGAATTCAGGGGGTTTTATGGCTACACCTTC. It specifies CDSSMEFRGFYGYTF.

CDR3 sequence reads: CSVVLGPDSSGGYTF. CDR3 DNA sequence: TGCAGCGTTGTTCTAGGCCCTGACAGCTCCGGGGGCTACACCTTC. V usage is TRBV29-1 and J usage is TRBJ1-2, with D perhaps matching TRBD1 (5 bases). In germline, CDR1 is SQVTM, CDR2 ANQGSEA. The V end lost 4 bases, the J end lost 8 bases, and 23 bases lay between the germline ends. The CDR3 contains 15 residues. The variable domain in full, completed from reference TRBV29-1 and TRBJ1-2, reads SAVISQKPSRDICQRGTSLTIQCQVDSQVTMMFWYRQQPGQSLTLIATANQGSEATYESGFVIDKFPISRPNLTFSTLTVSNMSPEDSSIYLCSVVLGPDSSGGYTFGSGTRLTVV.

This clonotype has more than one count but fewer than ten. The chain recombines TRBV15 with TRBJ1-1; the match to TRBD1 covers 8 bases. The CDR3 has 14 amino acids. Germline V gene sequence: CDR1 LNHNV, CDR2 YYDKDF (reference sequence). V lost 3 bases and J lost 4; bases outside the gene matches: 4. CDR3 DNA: TGTGCCACCAGCAGCAGGGGGCCGGGCACTGAAGCTTTCTTT. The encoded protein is CATSSRGPGTEAFF.

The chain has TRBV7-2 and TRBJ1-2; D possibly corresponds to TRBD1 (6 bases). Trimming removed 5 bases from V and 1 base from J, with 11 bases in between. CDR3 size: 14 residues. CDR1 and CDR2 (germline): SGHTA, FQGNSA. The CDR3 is CASSPSDSNYGYTF. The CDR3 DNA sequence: TGTGCCAGCAGCCCCTCGGACAGTAACTATGGCTACACCTTC. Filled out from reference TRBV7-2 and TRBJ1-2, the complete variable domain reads GAGVSQSPSNKVTEKGKDVELRCDPISGHTALYWYRQSLGQGLEFLIYFQGNSAPDKSGLPSDRFSAERTGGSVSTLTIQRTQQEDSAVYLCASSPSDSNYGYTFGSGTRLTVV.

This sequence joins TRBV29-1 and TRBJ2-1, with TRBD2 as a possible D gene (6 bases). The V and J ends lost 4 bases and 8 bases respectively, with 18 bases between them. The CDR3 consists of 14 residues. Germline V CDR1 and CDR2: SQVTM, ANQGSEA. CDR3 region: CSVVRGTYRDEQFF. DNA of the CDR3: TGCAGCGTTGTTCGGGGGACCTATAGGGATGAGCAGTTCTTC.